This TCR beta chain was documented in a study of T cell responses to AZD1222 COVID-19 vaccine. A note on this clone: Its antigen is unidentified.

This CDR3 spans 15 amino acids. Germline V lookup: CDR1 LGHDT, CDR2 YNNKEL (reference sequence). Trimming cost V 0 bases and J 2 bases, with 10 bases left between them. The assay was immunoSEQ multiplex PCR, and TCRdb's table has in-frame clones only and misses some. In the table there are 150,000 to 200,000 clones, less than 95% of which are singletons. General observations from the study: Females outnumbered males among donors, who were mostly white British; clonal diversity was possibly underestimated. Repertoire sampling occurred only after the peak T cell response. The study found vaccine-associated CD4 TCRs spanning spike, dominant at 160-218 and 743-854.

This TCR was recovered from an adult in good health. Source: peripheral blood, taken on day 0 of AZD1222 vaccination. J is TRBJ1-2 and V is TRBV3-1 (or the pseudogene TRBV3-2); the D is unclear. The CDR3: CASSQDIRSNYGYTF. Here the CDR3 DNA reads TGTGCCAGCAGCCAAGACATCCGGTCCAACTATGGCTACACCTTC.